This TCR beta chain was captured by sequencing in a study of T cells in Graves' hyperthyroidism and ophthalmopathy. Broader study findings: Ophthalmopathy stood apart from stable hyperthyroidism in a 13 V-J model. Researchers found most expanded thyroid clonotypes above 0.001 in blood as well.

Lactation, pregnancy, other autoimmune disease or uncontrolled infection led to exclusion of patients. TCR beta CDR3 regions were amplified from RNA transcripts. The HTBI primer set drove a first-round RT-PCR of the TCR CDR3. TCRdb analysed the multiplex PCR reads with MiXCR anew, one entry per CDR3 protein. The table shows some 350,000 distinct CDR3 sequences, with around 25% occurring only once. This CDR3 is 15 amino acids long. Germline assignment: CDR1 SNHLY and CDR2 FYNNEI. V shed 4 bases, J shed 2 bases, and the junction held 4 bases outside the gene matches. This clonotype appeared a few times. Its antigen is unidentified.

The clonotype originates from a man aged 45-60 years with Graves' hyperthyroidism. The V call is TRBV2, the J call TRBJ2-3; TRBD2 matches 9 bases. The sample consisted of blood. This CDR3 reads CASSVSSGTTDTQYF. CDR3 sequence (DNA): TGTGCCAGCAGTGTCTCTAGCGGGACCACAGATACGCAGTATTTT.